This T cell receptor (beta chain) was found in a study of blood T cell repertoires in COVID-19. Study in general: Some COVID-19 samples were acute and others convalescent; all came from the United States, Italy and Spain. T cells, B-cell-depleted T cells, or PBMCs supplied cDNA or gDNA.

In the original workflow: Using reference gene primer amplification, nucleated cell counts were estimated. Data came from immunoSEQ multiplex PCR; TCRdb stores just in-frame clones and leaves some out. Clonal size and the V and J genes are those of that table, whereas D and trimming came from the DNA. The sample consists of around 110,000 clones, 70% to 75% of them appearing once. After removal of 6 bases from V and 5 bases from J, the junction contained 4 bases not matched to a gene. Germline lookup yields CDR1 MRHNA and CDR2 SNTAGT. The CDR3 spans 14 residues. This sequence was found in a human donor with acute or convalescent COVID-19. The donor label of this sample is uncertain. Sequenced input: peripheral blood. The chain carries TRBV6-4 and TRBJ2-2; the match to TRBD1 covers 9 bases. The CDR3: CASSLQGATGELFF. The CDR3 nucleotides read TGTGCCAGCAGCTTACAGGGGGCGACCGGGGAGCTGTTTTTT.